This T cell receptor (beta chain) was captured by sequencing in a study of blood T cell repertoires in COVID-19. Study overall: The United States, Italy and Spain supplied acute and convalescent COVID-19 samples. From T cells, B-cell-depleted T cells, or PBMCs came the material, which was cDNA or gDNA.

Trimming removed 10 bases at V and 4 bases at J, with 19 bases between. CDR1 and CDR2 from the germline V gene are ENHRY and SYGVKD. The CDR3 spans 14 residues. This table comes from immunoSEQ multiplex PCR, and its TCRdb copy is limited to in-frame clones, with some not included. Here the sample spans roughly 230,000 clones, around 90% being singletons. This sequence originates from a woman in her fifties or sixties with COVID-19, enrolled during active disease. The sample was peripheral blood. The chain has TRBV10-3 and TRBJ1-2, with D hard to call. CDR3 sequence: CATWNSLIGYGYTF. CDR3 coding DNA: TGTGCCACCTGGAACAGCCTGATCGGCTATGGCTACACCTTC.